The clone carrying this T cell receptor beta chain was observed a few times. Its target is not known. This specimen belongs to a study of beta chain features in type 1 diabetes. General study points: There was a moderate but significant shortening of TCRB CDR3s in all four CD4+ subsets of Type 1 diabetes patients. The question of HLA type influencing TCRB rearrangement was one that remained unresolved here.

The V and J ends lost 5 bases and 5 bases respectively, with 9 bases between them. Germline CDR1 and CDR2: MNHNS and SASEGT. This CDR3 region has 12 residues. TCRB transcripts that were expressed got sequenced, as all of the isolated RNA had been reverse transcribed. Here immunoSEQ multiplex PCR was the method, and the copy in TCRdb shows in-frame clones only, minus some. The data contain 300,000 to 400,000 clones, over 7% of them singletons. This sequence originates from a man between 25 and 39 years old with type 1 diabetes. The V and J genes are TRBV6-1 and TRBJ2-5, with unresolved D. The sample was central memory CD4+ T cells from blood. This CDR3 reads CASSIKGETQYF. DNA of the CDR3: TGTGCCAGCAGTATAAAGGGCGAGACCCAGTACTTC.